One and the same sample provided the 5 T cell receptor beta chains below, sequenced in a study of radiation and T cells in renal cell carcinoma. This table comes from immunoSEQ multiplex PCR, and its TCRdb copy is limited to in-frame clones, with some not included. Of tens of thousands of clones listed, 75% to 85% were seen once; the top ten hold under 30%. Time point defined: blood 2 weeks post-SBRT. The treatment: 15 Gy SBRT to primary tumor, nephrectomy 4 weeks later. This material consisted of blood, taken from a patient whose treatment included radiotherapy and nephrectomy. The receptors were sampled from a woman aged 70-85 years with renal cell carcinoma.

The chain carries TRBV28 and TRBJ1-4; D uncertain. Germline loops: CDR1 MDHEN, CDR2 SYDVKM. Trimming shortened V by 6 bases and J by 3 bases, and 8 bases separated the two germline ends. This CDR3 is 13 amino acids long. The DNA for the CDR3 is TGTGCCAGCAGCCCACCCCCTAATGAAAAACTGTTTTTT. Protein product: CASSPPPNEKLFF. Full variable domain (outside the CDR3, taken from reference TRBV28 and TRBJ1-4): DVKVTQSSRYLVKRTGEKVFLECVQDMDHENMFWYRQDPGLGLRLIYFSYDVKMKEKGDIPEGYSVSREKKERFSLILESASTNQTSMYLCASSPPPNEKLFFGSGTQLSVL.

V usage is TRBV5-1 and J usage is TRBJ2-1; D unclear. Looked up from germline, CDR1 is SGHRS and CDR2 is YFSETQ. Trimming took off 0 bases at V and 3 bases at J, with 7 bases between the two ends. The CDR3 runs to 14 residues. DNA for the CDR3: TGCGCCAGCAGCTTGGCAACAGACTACAATGAGCAGTTCTTC. Translated, it gives CASSLATDYNEQFF.

This clone has only a few counts. The genes are TRBV7-8 and TRBJ1-2; tentatively, D is TRBD1 (5 bases). This CDR3 is built from 13 residues. Germline V gene data show CDR1 as SGHVS and CDR2 as FQNEAQ. V was shortened by 3 bases and J by 8 bases, with 13 bases between the two germline ends. In DNA, the CDR3 is TGTGCCAGCAGCTTCGGGGGTCAGTGGGGCTACACCTTC. It codes for CASSFGGQWGYTF. Full variable domain (remainder filled in from reference TRBV7-8 and TRBJ1-2): GAGVSQSPRYKVAKRGQDVALRCDPISGHVSLFWYQQALGQGPEFLTYFQNEAQLDKSGLPSDRFFAERPEGSVSTLKIQRTQQEDSAVYLCASSFGGQWGYTFGSGTRLTVV.

The V call is TRBV10-2, the J call TRBJ2-5, with D unresolved. V lost 3 bases, J lost 0 bases, and 5 bases lay in between. This CDR3 is 13 amino acids long. Germline-derived CDR1 and CDR2 are WSHSY and SAAADI. The CDR3 DNA reads TGCGCCAGCAGTGATTCTTACCAAGAGACCCAGTACTTC. Protein product: CASSDSYQETQYF.

V and J are TRBV4-2 and TRBJ2-3; the match to TRBD2 covers 8 bases. This CDR3 is 18 amino acids long. Germline values: CDR1 LGHNA, CDR2 YNFKEQ. The V gene end was trimmed by 0 bases and the J gene end by 5 bases; junction bases not matched to a gene: 13. This CDR3 is CASSQDWGKRERGDTQYF. Here the CDR3 DNA reads TGTGCCAGCAGCCAAGATTGGGGCAAGCGGGAGAGGGGAGATACGCAGTATTTT.